These 24 T cell receptor beta chains came from one sample sequenced in a study of blood T cell repertoires in COVID-19. Method: immunoSEQ multiplex PCR; TCRdb's copy keeps in-frame clones and lacks some. The sample has 95,000 to 150,000 clones, 80% to 90% seen once. Sequenced input: peripheral blood. These receptors were taken from a woman aged 70-85 years with acute or convalescent COVID-19.

CDR3 amino acids: CASSVGTASTNEKLFF. CDR3 bases: TGTGCCAGCAGCGTAGGGACAGCCTCAACTAATGAAAAACTGTTTTTT. The J gene is TRBJ1-4, the V gene TRBV2; TRBD1 matches 7 bases. Looked up from germline, CDR1 is SNHLY and CDR2 is FYNNEI. Trimming at V came to 6 bases and at J to 0 bases, leaving 7 bases not matched to a gene. The CDR3 consists of 16 residues. Using reference TRBV2 and TRBJ1-4 for the parts outside the CDR3, the full variable domain is EPEVTQTPSHQVTQMGQEVILRCVPISNHLYFYWYRQILGQKVEFLVSFYNNEISEKSEIFDDQFSVERPDGSNFTLKIRSTKLEDSAMYFCASSVGTASTNEKLFFGSGTQLSVL.

The sample holds one count of this clone. V is TRBV6-4 and J is TRBJ2-7; the D gene is possibly TRBD1 (6 bases). Germline V CDR1 and CDR2: MRHNA, SNTAGT. The CDR3 spans 15 residues. V shed 5 bases and J shed 1 base, with 15 bases lying between them. The CDR3 DNA reads as TGTGCCAGCAGTCCTGAGGGGGATCCGTCCTACGAGCAGTACTTC. It yields the protein CASSPEGDPSYEQYF.

This sequence joins TRBV11-3 and TRBJ1-1; unclear D gene. V lost 1 base and J lost 4, with 10 bases in between. Germline assignment: CDR1 SGHNT and CDR2 YENEEA. This CDR3 has 14 amino acids. CDR3 sequence reads: CASSLGPQATEAFF. CDR3 DNA: TGTGCCAGCAGCTTAGGGCCCCAGGCCACTGAAGCTTTCTTT.

The V gene is TRBV5-1, the J gene TRBJ2-1, with unresolved D. V was shortened by 0 bases and J by 4 bases, with 11 bases between the two germline ends. CDR3 length: 15 amino acids. Germline V gene data show CDR1 as SGHRS and CDR2 as YFSETQ. DNA of the CDR3: TGCGCCAGCAGCTTGGTCAGTTCACAGTACAATGAGCAGTTCTTC. Protein product: CASSLVSSQYNEQFF.

This sequence joins TRBV9 and TRBJ2-7, with D tentatively TRBD2 (5 bases). With 4 bases removed from V and 2 bases from J, the gap between germline ends came to 16 bases. CDR1 SGDLS and CDR2 YYNGEE come from the germline V gene. CDR3 length: 15 residues. CDR3 loop: CASSPRGPGPYEQYF. DNA of the CDR3: TGTGCCAGCAGCCCCCGGGGTCCAGGCCCCTACGAGCAGTACTTC.

The chain is built from TRBV4-1 and TRBJ2-7; 12 nucleotides match TRBD2. Germline values: CDR1 MGHRA, CDR2 YSYEKL. V lost 1 base to trimming and J lost 3 bases; unmatched junction nucleotides: 4. CDR3 size: 16 residues. The CDR3 spells CASSQATSGGSYEQYF. DNA of the CDR3: TGCGCCAGCAGCCAAGCGACTAGCGGGGGTAGCTACGAGCAGTACTTC.

The chain couples TRBV4-1 to TRBJ1-1; D is ambiguous. Germline V lookup: CDR1 MGHRA, CDR2 YSYEKL. CDR3 length: 15 residues. The germline V and J ends were trimmed by 0 bases and 0 bases, with 8 bases remaining between them. The CDR3, as DNA: TGCGCCAGCAGCCAAGATAAGGAGGTGAACACTGAAGCTTTCTTT. Its protein is CASSQDKEVNTEAFF.

The gene calls are TRBV6-6 and TRBJ2-1, with D perhaps matching TRBD2 (7 bases). Trimming cost V 7 bases and J 4 bases, with 17 bases left between them. CDR1 is MNHNY and CDR2 is SVGAGI in the germline V gene (reference sequence). This CDR3 spans 15 amino acids. CDR3 nucleotide sequence: TGTGCCAGCATCCTCGGGGGGCAGCCGTACAATGAGCAGTTCTTC. This sequence encodes CASILGGQPYNEQFF.

The table lists this clone with a few counts. This chain uses TRBV6-5 with TRBJ1-3; D gene ambiguous. Germline assignment: CDR1 MNHEY and CDR2 SVGAGI. This CDR3 has 13 amino acids. The V end lost 7 bases, the J end lost 8 bases, and 15 bases lay between the germline ends. For the CDR3, the DNA is TGTGCCAGCAACCGGTTGACACTAGACACCATATATTTT. Its protein is CASNRLTLDTIYF.

The V gene is TRBV20-1, the J gene TRBJ1-1; D is unclear. This CDR3 contains 12 residues. With 3 bases removed from V and 6 bases from J, the gap between germline ends came to 11 bases. The germline CDR1 and CDR2 sequences are DFQATT and SNEGSKA (reference sequence). The CDR3 DNA follows: TGCAGTGCTAGTAGCTGGGAGGCTGAAGCTTTCTTT. Its protein is CSASSWEAEAFF.

The V gene is TRBV5-1, the J gene TRBJ2-7, with 7 bases identical to TRBD1. The CDR3 extends over 15 amino acids. Losses at the gene ends were 7 bases for V and 4 bases for J; bases not matched to a gene: 14. Germline V gene sequence: CDR1 SGHRS, CDR2 YFSETQ. This CDR3 is CASPPTGTAEYEQYF. DNA for the CDR3: TGCGCCAGCCCCCCGACCGGGACAGCAGAATACGAGCAGTACTTC.

The CDR3 sequence is CASSTGDPWETQYF. The CDR3 bases are TGTGCCAGTAGTACGGGGGATCCTTGGGAGACCCAGTACTTC. The chain employs TRBV19 and TRBJ2-5, with D possibly TRBD2 on 6 matching bases. The germline V gene has CDR1 LNHDA and CDR2 SQIVND (reference sequence). The V gene lost 4 bases and the J gene lost 5 bases, with 14 bases spanning the gap. This CDR3 has 14 amino acids.

Comments on this clone: Mismatch with germline at one junction end may stem from a read error. The rearrangement uses TRBV9 and TRBJ2-1; 14 bases are a match to TRBD2. This CDR3 region has 14 residues. CDR1 and CDR2 (germline): SGDLS, YYNGEE. The CDR3 spells CASSPPTSGGAPVF. CDR3 in DNA: TGTGCCAGCAGCCCTCCGACTAGCGGGGGGGCCCCGGTCTTC.

The chain carries TRBV4-1 and TRBJ1-2, with TRBD1 matching 10 bases. The V gene end was trimmed by 6 bases and the J gene end by 7 bases; junction bases not matched to a gene: 8. The germline gives CDR1 MGHRA, CDR2 YSYEKL. CDR3 length: 14 amino acids. The CDR3 spells CASRTGGFPGGYTF. The CDR3 DNA reads as TGCGCCAGCAGGACAGGGGGCTTCCCCGGTGGCTACACCTTC.

This clone has only one observation. The chain carries TRBV5-4 and TRBJ2-5; possible D gene TRBD1, 7 bases. V shed 4 bases and J shed 4 bases, with 17 bases lying between them. The CDR3 loop spans 15 amino acids. Per the germline V gene, CDR1 is SGHNT and CDR2 is YYREEE (reference sequence). This CDR3 reads CASSPGGGGGETQYF. The CDR3 DNA is TGTGCCAGCAGCCCAGGAGGAGGGGGCGGAGAGACCCAGTACTTC. The whole variable domain, filled in from reference TRBV5-4 and TRBJ2-5, reads ETGVTQSPTHLIKTRGQQVTLRCSSQSGHNTVSWYQQALGQGPQFIFQYYREEENGRGNFPPRFSGLQFPNYSSELNVNALELDDSALYLCASSPGGGGGETQYFGPGTRLLVL.

This CDR3 reads CASKEPGQGREKLFF. The CDR3 DNA is TGTGCCAGTAAGGAACCGGGACAGGGGCGGGAAAAACTGTTTTTT. The J gene is TRBJ1-4, the V gene TRBV19; 10 bases map to TRBD1. The J segment lost 8 bases and the V segment lost 7 bases, leaving 10 bases of the junction unmatched. This CDR3 spans 15 amino acids. Germline V gene sequence: CDR1 LNHDA, CDR2 SQIVND (reference sequence).

The V gene is TRBV3-1 (or the pseudogene TRBV3-2), the J gene TRBJ2-3; D is ambiguous. V was trimmed by 5 bases and J by 4 bases, leaving 7 bases between them. The CDR3 contains 12 residues. Germline V CDR1 and CDR2: LGHDT, YNNKEL (reference sequence). The CDR3 spells CASSSWPDTQYF. The CDR3, as DNA: TGTGCCAGCAGCTCCTGGCCAGATACGCAGTATTTT.

The chain joins TRBV29-1 to TRBJ1-1; no firm D call. The CDR3 extends over 11 amino acids. Germline V gene sequence: CDR1 SQVTM, CDR2 ANQGSEA. The ends were cut back, 6 bases at V and 5 bases at J, with 10 bases in the middle. The CDR3 coding sequence is TGCAGCGTATTACACGGGACTGAAGCTTTCTTT. Amino acid sequence: CSVLHGTEAFF. Supplemented by reference TRBV29-1 and TRBJ1-1, the full variable domain reads SAVISQKPSRDICQRGTSLTIQCQVDSQVTMMFWYRQQPGQSLTLIATANQGSEATYESGFVIDKFPISRPNLTFSTLTVSNMSPEDSSIYLCSVLHGTEAFFGQGTRLTVV.

This clone has just a few counts. V is TRBV2 and J is TRBJ1-5; 9 bases map to TRBD1. CDR1 and CDR2 (germline): SNHLY, FYNNEI. After removal of 7 bases from V and 6 bases from J, the junction contained 4 bases not matched to a gene. The CDR3 runs to 13 residues. The CDR3 loop is CASTTGGGQPQHF. Here the CDR3 DNA reads TGTGCCAGCACTACAGGGGGCGGTCAGCCCCAGCATTTT.

Only one count was recorded for this clone. The gene calls are TRBV28 and TRBJ2-5; 7 nucleotides line up with TRBD2. J was trimmed by 2 bases and V by 5 bases; bases with no gene match: 5. CDR3 length: 14 amino acids. CDR1 and CDR2 from the germline V gene are MDHEN and SYDVKM. As DNA, the CDR3 is TGTGCCAGCAGTCCCCTGGGGGGGCAAGAGACCCAGTACTTC. Its translation is CASSPLGGQETQYF.

The genes are TRBV10-3 and TRBJ2-3; 9 positions match TRBD1. Per the germline V gene, CDR1 is ENHRY and CDR2 is SYGVKD. This CDR3 is 12 amino acids long. V gave up 10 bases and J gave up 5 bases; unmatched junction bases: 4. CDR3 coding DNA: TGTGCCACCAGGACAGGGGAAGATACGCAGTATTTT. Residues: CATRTGEDTQYF.

In this sample, this clone turned up a few times. The chain couples TRBV10-3 to TRBJ1-1; 8 bases match TRBD1. The CDR3 length is 14 residues. V lost 6 bases, J lost 1 base, and 4 bases stayed unmatched. Germline lookup yields CDR1 ENHRY and CDR2 SYGVKD. CDR3 bases: TGTGCCATCAGGGGAGGACAGGGGAACACTGAAGCTTTCTTT. Translating gives CAIRGGQGNTEAFF.

The rearrangement links TRBV11-2 to TRBJ1-1; D is undetermined. CDR1 is SGHAT, CDR2 FQNNGV, per germline. The CDR3 is 13 amino acids. Deletions cut 5 bases from V and 0 bases from J, with 7 bases between. The CDR3 bases are TGTGCCAGCAGCCCACTCCTGAACACTGAAGCTTTCTTT. This encodes CASSPLLNTEAFF.

This clone was seen once. This sequence joins TRBV5-1 and TRBJ1-4; 8 bases line up with TRBD1. This CDR3 spans 17 amino acids. The germline V gene encodes CDR1 SGHRS and CDR2 YFSETQ. The junction had 9 bases not matched to a gene; V was cut back by 4 bases and J by 1 base. CDR3: CASSPGTGRGTNEKLFF. In nucleotides, the CDR3 is TGCGCCAGCAGCCCCGGGACAGGTCGCGGAACTAATGAAAAACTGTTTTTT.